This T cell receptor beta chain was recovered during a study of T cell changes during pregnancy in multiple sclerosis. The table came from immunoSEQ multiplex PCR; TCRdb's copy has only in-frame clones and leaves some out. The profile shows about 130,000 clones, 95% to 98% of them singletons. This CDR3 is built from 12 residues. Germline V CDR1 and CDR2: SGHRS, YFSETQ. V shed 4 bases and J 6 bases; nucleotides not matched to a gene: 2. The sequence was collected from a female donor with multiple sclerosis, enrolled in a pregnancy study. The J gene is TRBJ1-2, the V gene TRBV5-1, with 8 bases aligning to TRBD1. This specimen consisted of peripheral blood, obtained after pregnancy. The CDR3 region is CASSRTGNGYTF. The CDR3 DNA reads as TGCGCCAGCAGCCGGACAGGGAATGGCTACACCTTC.